One sample yielded the 10 T cell receptor beta chains listed below, sequenced in a study of shared clonotypes between healthy human individuals (dated by TCRdb to 2020 to 2021). CD8 naive samples were obtained by positive selection for CCR7 among CD45RO-negative cells, yielding a CD45RA+CCR7+ population from which TemRA cells were excluded. Libraries were constructed by the immunoSEQ multiplex PCR assay. In TCRdb, the immuneACCESS table is reduced to in-frame sequences with V and J assigned. These tables do not hold every clone; where another copy was compared, an unresolved V gene accounts for under half, and the others remain unexplained. Present in this sample are about 2 million clones, approximately 95% of which were seen just once. Around 1% of the sample is in the top ten clones. Sequenced sample: naive CD8+ T cells sorted from blood. This sample's cell subset or site label indicates: CD45RA+CCR7+. The receptors come from a man between 18 and 35 years old in good health.

The rearrangement uses TRBV27 and TRBJ2-5; possibly TRBD1 or TRBD2 for D (6 bases each). Germline CDR1 and CDR2: MNHEY and SMNVEV (reference sequence). There are 15 residues in the CDR3. Trimming removed 0 bases at V and 5 bases at J, with 13 bases between. The CDR3: CASSLSEGDEETQYF. The DNA for the CDR3 is TGTGCCAGCAGTTTATCGGAGGGGGATGAGGAGACCCAGTACTTC.

This rearrangement joins TRBV19 to TRBJ1-2; the match to TRBD1 covers 7 bases. The CDR3 loop spans 12 amino acids. Trimming removed 10 bases from V and 4 bases from J; junction bases left unmatched: 6. Germline loops: CDR1 LNHDA, CDR2 SQIVND (reference sequence). The CDR3 coding sequence is TGTGCCACATCAGGGGGGCTCTATGGCTACACCTTC. Its translation: CATSGGLYGYTF.

Details on this clone: The junction differs from germline at one of its ends, possibly a read error. J is TRBJ1-1 and V is TRBV5-1, with D tentatively TRBD1 (6 bases). The CDR3 extends over 17 amino acids. Germline CDR1 and CDR2: SGHRS and YFSETQ. The CDR3 sequence: CASSFNGRGGVNTEAFF. The DNA of the CDR3 is TGCGCCAGCAGCTTTAACGGCAGGGGTGGAGTGAATACTGAAGCTTTCTTT.

The chain carries TRBV21-1 and TRBJ2-7; the table calls TRBD2, which could not be checked here. TRBV21-1 has pseudogene status. The CDR3 is made up of 18 amino acids. CDR3 DNA sequence: TGTGCCAGCAGCCCCCACGGGAGGGGTCCCTGGAGGGCCCACGAGCAGTACTTC. Amino acid sequence: CASSPHGRGPWRAHEQYF.

The chain combines TRBV6-5 with TRBJ2-7; unclear D gene. Germline loops: CDR1 MNHEY, CDR2 SVGAGI. The V gene lost 2 bases and the J gene lost 6 bases, with 11 bases spanning the gap. The CDR3 is made up of 13 amino acids. The CDR3 DNA sequence: TGTGCCAGCAGTTACCAGAGGCTAGGCGAGCAGTACTTC. Translation: CASSYQRLGEQYF.

This chain joins TRBV4-3 and TRBJ2-4; 7 positions match TRBD2. The V gene's germline CDR1 is LGHNA and CDR2 YSLEER. The CDR3 sequence is 16 residues long. After removal of 0 bases from V and 4 bases from J, the junction contained 6 bases not matched to a gene. In nucleotides, the CDR3 is TGCGCCAGCAGCCAAGATACCCTAGCGGATAAAAACATTCAGTACTTC. This codes for CASSQDTLADKNIQYF.

V is TRBV27 and J is TRBJ1-5; D may be TRBD1 (6 bases). The length of the CDR3 is 16 residues. CDR1 and CDR2 (germline): MNHEY, SMNVEV (reference sequence). Between the trimmed V and J ends, which lost 0 bases and 7 bases, there was a span of 16 bases. The CDR3 nucleotides are TGTGCCAGCAGTTTATCGGTACAGGGATCGGCCCAGCCCCAGCATTTT. Residues: CASSLSVQGSAQPQHF.

The chain couples TRBV21-1 to TRBJ2-1; no check of the table's D call, TRBD1, against the DNA was made. TRBV21-1 is marked as a pseudogene. The CDR3 length is 17 residues. The CDR3 protein is CASSKVLRDRSNNEQFF. CDR3 nucleotide sequence: TGTGCCAGCAGCAAAGTACTCCGGGACAGAAGTAACAATGAGCAGTTCTTC.

V usage is TRBV13 and J usage is TRBJ2-2, with D perhaps assigned TRBD1 or TRBD2 (7 bases each). Trimming took 6 bases from V and 3 from J, leaving 17 bases between them. This CDR3 is 16 amino acids long. Per the germline V gene, CDR1 is PRHDT and CDR2 is FYEKMQ (reference sequence). The CDR3 DNA follows: TGTGCCAGCAGGCCAAACAGGGGAGGGGACACCGGGGAGCTGTTTTTT. Its translation is CASRPNRGGDTGELFF. The whole variable domain, remainder taken from reference TRBV13 and TRBJ2-2, is AAGVIQSPRHLIKEKRETATLKCYPIPRHDTVYWYQQGPGQDPQFLISFYEKMQSDKGSIPDRFSAQQFSDYHSELNMSSLELGDSALYFCASRPNRGGDTGELFFGEGSRLTVL.

The rearrangement uses TRBV30 and TRBJ1-5; D is ambiguous. The germline V and J ends were trimmed by 0 bases and 0 bases, with 9 bases remaining between them. Germline CDR1 and CDR2: GTSNPN and SVGIG (reference sequence). The CDR3 sequence is 15 residues long. The CDR3 DNA is TGTGCCTGGAGTGTAACGGGGTTTAGCAATCAGCCCCAGCATTTT. Protein sequence: CAWSVTGFSNQPQHF.